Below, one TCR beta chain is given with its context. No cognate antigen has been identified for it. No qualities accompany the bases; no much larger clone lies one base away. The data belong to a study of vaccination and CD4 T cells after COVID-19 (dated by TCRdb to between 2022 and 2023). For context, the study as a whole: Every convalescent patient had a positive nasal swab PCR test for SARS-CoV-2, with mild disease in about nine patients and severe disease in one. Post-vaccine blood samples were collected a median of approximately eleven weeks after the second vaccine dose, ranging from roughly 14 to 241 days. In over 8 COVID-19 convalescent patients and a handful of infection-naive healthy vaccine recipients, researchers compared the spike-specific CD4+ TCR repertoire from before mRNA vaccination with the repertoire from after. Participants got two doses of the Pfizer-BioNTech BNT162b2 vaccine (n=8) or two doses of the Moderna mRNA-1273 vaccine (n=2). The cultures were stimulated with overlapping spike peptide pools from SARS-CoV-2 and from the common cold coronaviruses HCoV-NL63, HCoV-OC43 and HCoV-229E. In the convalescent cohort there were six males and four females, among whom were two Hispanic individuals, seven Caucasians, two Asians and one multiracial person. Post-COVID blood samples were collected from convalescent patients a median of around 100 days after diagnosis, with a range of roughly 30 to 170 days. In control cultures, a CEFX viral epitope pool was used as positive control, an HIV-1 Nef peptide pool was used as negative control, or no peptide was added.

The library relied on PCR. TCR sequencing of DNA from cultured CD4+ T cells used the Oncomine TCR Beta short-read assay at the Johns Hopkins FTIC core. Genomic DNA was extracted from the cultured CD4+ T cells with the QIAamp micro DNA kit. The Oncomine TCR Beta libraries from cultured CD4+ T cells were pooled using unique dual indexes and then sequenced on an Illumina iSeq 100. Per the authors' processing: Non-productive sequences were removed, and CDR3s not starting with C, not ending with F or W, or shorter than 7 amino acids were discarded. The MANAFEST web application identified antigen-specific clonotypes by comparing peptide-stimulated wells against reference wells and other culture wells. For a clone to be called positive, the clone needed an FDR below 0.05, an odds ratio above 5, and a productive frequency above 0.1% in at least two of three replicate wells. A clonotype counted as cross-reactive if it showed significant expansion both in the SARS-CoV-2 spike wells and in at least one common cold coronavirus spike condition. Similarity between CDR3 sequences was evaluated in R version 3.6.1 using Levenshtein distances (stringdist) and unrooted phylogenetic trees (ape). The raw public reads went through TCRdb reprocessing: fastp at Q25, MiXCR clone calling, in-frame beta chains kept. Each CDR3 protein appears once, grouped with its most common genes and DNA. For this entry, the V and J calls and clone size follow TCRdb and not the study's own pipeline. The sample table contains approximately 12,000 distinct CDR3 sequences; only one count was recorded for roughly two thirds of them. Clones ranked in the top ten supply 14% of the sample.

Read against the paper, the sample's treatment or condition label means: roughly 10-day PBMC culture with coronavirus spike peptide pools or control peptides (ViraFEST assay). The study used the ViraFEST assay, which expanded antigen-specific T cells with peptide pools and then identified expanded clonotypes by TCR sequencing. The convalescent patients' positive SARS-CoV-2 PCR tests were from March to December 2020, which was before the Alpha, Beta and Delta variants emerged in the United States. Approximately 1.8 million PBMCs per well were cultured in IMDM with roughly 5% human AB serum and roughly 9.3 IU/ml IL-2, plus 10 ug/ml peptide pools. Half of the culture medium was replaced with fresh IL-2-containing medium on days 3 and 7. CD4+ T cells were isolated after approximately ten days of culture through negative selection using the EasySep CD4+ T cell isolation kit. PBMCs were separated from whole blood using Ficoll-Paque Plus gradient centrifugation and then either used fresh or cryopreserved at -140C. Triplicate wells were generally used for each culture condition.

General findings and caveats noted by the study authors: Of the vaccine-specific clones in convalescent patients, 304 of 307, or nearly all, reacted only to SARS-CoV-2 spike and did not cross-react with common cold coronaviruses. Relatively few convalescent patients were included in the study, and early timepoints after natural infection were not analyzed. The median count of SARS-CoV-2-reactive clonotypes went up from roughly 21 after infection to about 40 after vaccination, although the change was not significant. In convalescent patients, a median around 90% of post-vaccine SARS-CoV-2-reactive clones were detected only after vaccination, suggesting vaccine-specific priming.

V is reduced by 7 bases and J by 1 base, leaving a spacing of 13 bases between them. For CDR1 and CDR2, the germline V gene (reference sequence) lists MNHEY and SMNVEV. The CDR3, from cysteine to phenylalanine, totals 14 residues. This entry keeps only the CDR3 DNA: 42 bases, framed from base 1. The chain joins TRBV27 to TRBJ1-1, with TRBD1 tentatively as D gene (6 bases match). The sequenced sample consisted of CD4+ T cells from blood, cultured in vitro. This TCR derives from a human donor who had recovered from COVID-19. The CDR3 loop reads CASNAGHRNTEAFF. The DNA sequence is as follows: TGTGCCAGCAACGCGGGACACCGGAACACTGAAGCTTTCTTT.